This T cell receptor (beta chain) is drawn from a study of T cell responses to AZD1222 COVID-19 vaccine. Study-wide results and limits: The donor group comprised mostly white British people and more females; the analysis possibly underestimated clonal diversity. Samples come after the peak T cell response, not at day 14. The number of AZD1222 recipients seropositive at baseline was only five to seven. In the spike-specific TCR repertoire, nearly half reportedly target unmutated variant regions.

Germline CDR1 reads WNHNN; CDR2 reads SYGVQD (reference sequence). Trimming stripped 2 bases from V and 0 bases from J, with 11 bases between. The CDR3 loop spans 16 amino acids. Sequenced by immunoSEQ multiplex PCR; TCRdb stores in-frame clones only, minus some. The repertoire holds roughly 150,000 clones, with 90% to 95% as singletons. With regard to this clone: Its target is unknown.

The sequenced sample was peripheral blood, obtained on day 0 of AZD1222 vaccination. The TCR sequence derives from an adult in good health. The genes are TRBV10-1 and TRBJ2-1; possibly TRBD2 for D (6 bases). The CDR3 DNA sequence: TGCGCCAGCAGTGAGCTTGACGGGAGCTCCTACAATGAGCAGTTCTTC. It is translated as CASSELDGSSYNEQFF.